The following is a TCR beta chain sequence with its context. This specimen comes from a study of blood T cell repertoires in COVID-19. Study background: Nucleic acid was either cDNA or gDNA, and it came from T cells, B-cell-depleted T cells, or PBMCs.

Germline V CDR1 and CDR2: SGHTA, FQGNSA. J gave up 1 base and V 5 bases, and 11 bases lay outside the gene matches. This CDR3 spans 17 amino acids. Profiled with immunoSEQ multiplex PCR; TCRdb holds only in-frame clones, not every one. The table has 85,000 to 110,000 clones, roughly 90% seen once. This TCR came from a woman aged 60-75 years with acute or convalescent COVID-19. The specimen was peripheral blood. V and J are TRBV7-2 and TRBJ2-1, with 7 bases identical to TRBD2. The CDR3 coding sequence is TGTGCCAGCAGCCTAATGATTCTAGCGGCGTCCTACAATGAGCAGTTCTTC. It translates to CASSLMILAASYNEQFF.